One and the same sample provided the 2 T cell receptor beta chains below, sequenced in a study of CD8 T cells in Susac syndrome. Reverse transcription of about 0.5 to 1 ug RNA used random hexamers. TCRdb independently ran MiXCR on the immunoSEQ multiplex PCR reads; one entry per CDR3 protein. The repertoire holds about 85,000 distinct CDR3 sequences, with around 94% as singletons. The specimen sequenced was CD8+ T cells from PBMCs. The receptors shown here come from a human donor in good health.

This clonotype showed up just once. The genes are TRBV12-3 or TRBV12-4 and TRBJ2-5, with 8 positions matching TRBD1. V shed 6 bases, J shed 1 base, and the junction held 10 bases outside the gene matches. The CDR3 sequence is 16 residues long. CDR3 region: CASRADRGDSQETQYF. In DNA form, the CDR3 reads TGTGCCAGCAGAGCCGACAGGGGCGATTCCCAAGAGACCCAGTACTTC.

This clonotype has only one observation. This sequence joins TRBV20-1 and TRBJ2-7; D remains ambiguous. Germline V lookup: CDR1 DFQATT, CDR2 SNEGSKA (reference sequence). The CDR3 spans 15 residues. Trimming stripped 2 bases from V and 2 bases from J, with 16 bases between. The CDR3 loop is CSARRAATPTYEQYF. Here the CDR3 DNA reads TGCAGTGCTAGACGGGCGGCTACCCCCACCTACGAGCAGTACTTC.